The clone carrying this T cell receptor beta chain was seen at least ten times. These data originate in a study of T cells in Graves' hyperthyroidism and ophthalmopathy. Using RNA transcripts as the source, TCR beta CDR3 regions were amplified. The HTBI primer set drove a first-round RT-PCR of the TCR CDR3. Each CDR3 protein gets one entry after TCRdb re-called the multiplex PCR reads with MiXCR. The sample yields approximately 560,000 distinct CDR3 sequences, around a sixth seen once. From germline, CDR1 is LGHDT and CDR2 YNNKEL (reference sequence). V was clipped by 1 base and J by 3 bases, with 10 bases between them. The CDR3 covers 15 residues.

The sample comprised blood. V is TRBV3-1 and J is TRBJ1-5; D remains unclear. This TCR came from a woman in her 30s with Graves' hyperthyroidism. The CDR3 coding sequence is TGTGCCAGCAGCCAAGTATACAGTGTCAATCAGCCCCAGCATTTT. Amino acid sequence: CASSQVYSVNQPQHF.